These 2 T cell receptor beta chains were sequenced from one sample in a study of naive and memory T cell subsets. The beta constant-region primer was an equimolar mix of two oligonucleotides covering TRBC1 and TRBC2. Ligated cDNA was amplified by four rounds of PCR with nested alpha and beta constant-region primers and SP2. TCRdb itself ran the UMI-ligation and nested PCR reads through MiXCR, one entry per CDR3 protein. This table holds some 110,000 distinct CDR3 sequences, just over 35% found once. The specimen sequenced was central memory CD4+ T cells from blood. Receptors were obtained from a human donor in good health.

This clonotype was seen at least ten times. V gene TRBV18 combines with J gene TRBJ1-6, with D maybe TRBD1 (6 bases). V was trimmed by 5 bases and J by 5 bases, leaving 19 bases between them. CDR1 and CDR2 from the germline V gene are KGHSH and LQKENI. The length of the CDR3 is 17 residues. The CDR3 loop reads CASSTTGRLDNNSPLHF. The CDR3 nucleotides are TGTGCCAGCTCAACTACAGGGAGACTAGATAATAATTCACCCCTCCACTTT. Filled out from reference TRBV18 and TRBJ1-6, the complete variable domain reads NAGVMQNPRHLVRRRGQEARLRCSPMKGHSHVYWYRQLPEEGLKFMVYLQKENIIDESGMPKERFSAEFPKEGPSILRIQQVVRGDSAAYFCASSTTGRLDNNSPLHFGNGTRLTVT.

J is TRBJ2-7 and V is TRBV7-2, with TRBD2 identical over 16 bases. Germline-derived CDR1 and CDR2 are SGHTA and FQGNSA. V was clipped by 4 bases and J by 2 bases; unmatched bases: 5. This CDR3 is built from 17 residues. CDR3 in amino acids: CASSYGTSGRGPYEQYF. The CDR3 DNA reads TGTGCCAGCAGCTACGGGACTAGCGGGAGGGGCCCCTACGAGCAGTACTTC.